The clone carrying this T cell receptor beta chain was seen many times. The antigen is undetermined. The data are from a study of breast tumors, draining lymph nodes, adjacent tissues. General study points: Compared with lymph nodes, tumors were less diverse; compared with nontumor tissue, more. Data fit most tumor T cells coming from lymph node, expanding in tumor. Tumor T cell lymph node origin was a supported hypothesis, not proven. Tumor and nontumor repertoires were significantly more similar in luminal-like than in basal-like breast cancer.

Samples came from axillary lymph nodes draining the breast cancer. CDR1 and CDR2 (germline): MDHEN, SYDVKM. CDR3 length equals 15 residues. V shed 4 bases, J shed 9 bases, and the junction held 8 bases outside the gene matches. TCRdb analysed the multiplex PCR reads with MiXCR anew, one entry per CDR3 protein. The data show about 180,000 distinct CDR3 sequences, about 30% seen once. This clonotype was obtained from a female donor with breast cancer. Some clones in this sample may be carry-over from other donors' samples. The genes are TRBV28 and TRBJ1-6; 8 nucleotides match TRBD1. Sequenced sample: axillary lymph node tissue. CDR3 in DNA: TGTGCCAGCAGTTGGACGCAGGGGGCCGGTTCACCCCTCCACTTT. Amino acid sequence: CASSWTQGAGSPLHF.